The following is a T cell receptor beta chain sequence with its context. What it recognizes is unknown. The V end was cut by 1 base, the J end by 4 bases, with 11 bases between. The CDR3 loop spans 14 amino acids. Germline CDR1 is GTSNPN and CDR2 is SVGIG (reference sequence). These data belong to a study of beta chain features in type 1 diabetes. Regarding the study as a whole: There were fewer insertions and more deletions at the VDJ junctions of type 1 diabetes patients. Among all four CD4+ subsets, Type 1 diabetes patients had TCRB CDR3s that were moderately but significantly shorter.

Isolated RNA was reverse transcribed in full, so expressed TCRB transcripts were sequenced. The data were produced by immunoSEQ multiplex PCR, yet TCRdb's version contains in-frame clones alone and is incomplete. The sample has 680,000 or so clones; under 15% are singletons. V gene TRBV30 combines with J gene TRBJ2-1, with a tentative D call TRBD1 (6 bases). Sequencing was done on a sample of naive CD4+ T cells from blood. This receptor was taken from a man aged 18 to 29 with type 1 diabetes. For the CDR3, the DNA is TGTGCCTGGAGTGCCGGGACAACGTACAATGAGCAGTTCTTC. Amino acid sequence: CAWSAGTTYNEQFF.